Sequencing of this T cell receptor (beta chain) was carried out in a study of OX40 agonist ivuxolimab in advanced cancers. The CDR3 consists of 12 residues. Germline CDR1 MGHRA, CDR2 YSYEKL. The V end lost 4 bases, the J end lost 5 bases, and 9 bases lay between the germline ends. Clones were read by immunoSEQ multiplex PCR, and TCRdb kept only the in-frame ones, dropping some. Here the sample spans about 46,000 clones, approximately 90% being singletons. This sequence originates from an adult with an advanced solid tumor such as melanoma, head and neck, liver or kidney cancer. The specimen was CD4+ or CD8+ T cells sorted from blood, collected in a trial of the OX40 agonist ivuxolimab. This chain uses TRBV4-1 with TRBJ2-7; D call uncertain. The CDR3 DNA reads TGCGCCAGCAGCCGTGGAGACAACGAGCAGTACTTC. Protein sequence: CASSRGDNEQYF.